This TCR beta chain is from a study of cytomegalovirus exposure and HLA in healthy donors. To note about this clone: Its target is not known.

This CDR3 contains 16 residues. Looked up from germline, CDR1 is SGHRS and CDR2 is YFSETQ. V lost 3 bases, J lost 4 bases, and 8 bases stayed unmatched. Study-level findings and limits: 87-base-pair reads could not separate some V segments, including TRBV6-2 and TRBV6-3. The Asian-associated ancestry cluster reportedly had fewer N-insertions than the approximately 610-donor mean in a later analysis.

Despite likely unrecorded immune exposures, the donors were nominally healthy at the time of sampling. It was with 60 Vbeta and 13 Jbeta primers that the PCR ran. Produced via immunoSEQ multiplex PCR; TCRdb's table is partial and in-frame only. This sample has 60,000 to 75,000 clones, with 74% found just once. Input material: PBMCs. The TCR was taken from a woman aged 60 to 75 in good health and CMV-seropositive. The chain employs TRBV5-1 and TRBJ2-5; 11 bases map to TRBD2. The chain's CDR3 is CASSSPLAGGLETQYF. Written as DNA, the CDR3 is TGCGCCAGCAGCTCTCCCCTAGCGGGGGGTTTAGAGACCCAGTACTTC.